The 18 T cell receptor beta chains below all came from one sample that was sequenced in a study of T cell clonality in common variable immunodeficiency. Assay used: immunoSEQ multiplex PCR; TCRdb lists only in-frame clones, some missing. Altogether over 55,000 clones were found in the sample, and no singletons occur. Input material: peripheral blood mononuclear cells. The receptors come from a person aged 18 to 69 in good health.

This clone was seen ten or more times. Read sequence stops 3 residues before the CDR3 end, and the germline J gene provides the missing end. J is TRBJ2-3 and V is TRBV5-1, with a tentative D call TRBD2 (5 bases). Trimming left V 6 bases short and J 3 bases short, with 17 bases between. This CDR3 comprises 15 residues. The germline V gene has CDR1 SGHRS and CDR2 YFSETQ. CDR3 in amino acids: CASTFSATTTDTQYF. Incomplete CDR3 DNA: TGCGCCAGCACCTTTAGCGCAACTACGACAGATACG.

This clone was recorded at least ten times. CDR3 DNA, as far as it was read: TGTGCCAGCAGTGAAGGGCCAAGTTACGAG. It encodes CASSEGPSYE. The entire CDR3 sequence reads CASSEGPSYEQYF. V and J are TRBV7-3 and TRBJ2-7; D is undetermined. The read ends 3 residues shy of where the CDR3 ends; the end is completed using the germline J gene. The germline gives CDR1 SGHTA, CDR2 FQGTGA. Trimming took 6 bases from V and 4 from J, leaving 13 bases between them. This CDR3 is 13 amino acids long.

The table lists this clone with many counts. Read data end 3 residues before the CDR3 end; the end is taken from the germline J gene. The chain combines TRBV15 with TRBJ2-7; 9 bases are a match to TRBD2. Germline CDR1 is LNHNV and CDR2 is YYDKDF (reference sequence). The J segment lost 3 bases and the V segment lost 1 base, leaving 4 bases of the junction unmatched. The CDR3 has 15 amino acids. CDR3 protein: CATSRGNSGGYEQYF. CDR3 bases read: TGTGCCACCAGCAGAGGCAATAGCGGGGGCTACGAG.

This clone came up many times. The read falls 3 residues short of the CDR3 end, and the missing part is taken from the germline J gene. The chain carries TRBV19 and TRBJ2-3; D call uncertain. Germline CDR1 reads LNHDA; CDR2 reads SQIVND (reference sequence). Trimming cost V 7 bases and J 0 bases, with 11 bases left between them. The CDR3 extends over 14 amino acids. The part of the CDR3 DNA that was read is TGTGCCAGTAAGCGCATCTCTAGCACAGATACG. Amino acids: CASKRISSTDT. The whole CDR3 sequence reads CASKRISSTDTQYF.

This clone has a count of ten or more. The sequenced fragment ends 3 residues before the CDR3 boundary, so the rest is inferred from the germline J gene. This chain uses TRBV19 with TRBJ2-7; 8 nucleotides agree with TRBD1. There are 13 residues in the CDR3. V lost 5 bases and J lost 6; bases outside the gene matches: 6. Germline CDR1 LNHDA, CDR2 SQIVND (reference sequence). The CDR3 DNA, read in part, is TGTGCCAGTAGTCTTCCGACAGGGGCCGAG. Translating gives CASSLPTGAE. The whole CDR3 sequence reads CASSLPTGAEQYF.

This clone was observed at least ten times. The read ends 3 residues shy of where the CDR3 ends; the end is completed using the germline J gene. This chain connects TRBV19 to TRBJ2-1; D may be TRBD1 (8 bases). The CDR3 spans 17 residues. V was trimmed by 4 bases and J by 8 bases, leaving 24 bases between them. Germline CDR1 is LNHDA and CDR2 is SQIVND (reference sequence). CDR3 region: CASSTQGGDRRRDEQFF. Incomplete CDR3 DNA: TGTGCCAGTAGTACCCAGGGGGGGGACAGGAGACGGGATGAG.

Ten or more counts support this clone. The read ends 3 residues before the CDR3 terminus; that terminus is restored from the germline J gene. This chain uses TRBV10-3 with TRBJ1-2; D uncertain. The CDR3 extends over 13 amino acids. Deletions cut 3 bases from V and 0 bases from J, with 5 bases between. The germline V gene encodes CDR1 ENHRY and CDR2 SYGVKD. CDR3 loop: CAISDRTNYGYTF. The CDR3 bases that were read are TGTGCCATCAGTGACAGAACTAACTATGGC.

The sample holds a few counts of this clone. CDR3 bases read: TGTGCCAGTGAGCCTGGGACAGGGGGCGAG. This codes for CASEPGTGGE. The CDR3, in full, reads CASEPGTGGEQYF. The chain recombines TRBV19 with TRBJ2-7, with 11 nucleotides matching TRBD1. The read is 3 residues too short to cover the CDR3 end, so that end is filled in from the germline J gene. J was trimmed by 6 bases and V by 8 bases; bases with no gene match: 6. The CDR3 covers 13 residues. Germline CDR1 and CDR2: LNHDA and SQIVND (reference sequence).

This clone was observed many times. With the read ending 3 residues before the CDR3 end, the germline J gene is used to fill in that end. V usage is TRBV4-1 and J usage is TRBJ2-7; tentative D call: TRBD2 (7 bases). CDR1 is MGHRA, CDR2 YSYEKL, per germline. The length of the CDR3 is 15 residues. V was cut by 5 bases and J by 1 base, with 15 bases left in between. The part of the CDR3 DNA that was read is TGCGCCAGCAGCATCGCCGGGGGGCCTTCCTACGAG. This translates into CASSIAGGPSYE. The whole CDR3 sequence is CASSIAGGPSYEQYF.

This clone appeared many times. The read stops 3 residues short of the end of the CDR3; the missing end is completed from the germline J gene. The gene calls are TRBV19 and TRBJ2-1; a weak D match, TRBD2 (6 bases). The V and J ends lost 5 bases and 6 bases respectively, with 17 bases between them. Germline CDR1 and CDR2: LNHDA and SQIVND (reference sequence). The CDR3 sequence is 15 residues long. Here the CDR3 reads CASSGGSSLGNEQFF. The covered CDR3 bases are TGTGCCAGTAGTGGGGGGAGTAGTCTTGGCAATGAG.

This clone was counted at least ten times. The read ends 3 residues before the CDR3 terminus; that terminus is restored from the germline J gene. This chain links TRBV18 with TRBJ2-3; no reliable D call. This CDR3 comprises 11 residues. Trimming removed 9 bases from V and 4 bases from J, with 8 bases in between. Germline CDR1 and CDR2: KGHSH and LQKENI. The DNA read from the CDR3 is TGTGCCAGTTCCCAATCAGATACG. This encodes CASSQSDT. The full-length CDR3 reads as CASSQSDTQYF.

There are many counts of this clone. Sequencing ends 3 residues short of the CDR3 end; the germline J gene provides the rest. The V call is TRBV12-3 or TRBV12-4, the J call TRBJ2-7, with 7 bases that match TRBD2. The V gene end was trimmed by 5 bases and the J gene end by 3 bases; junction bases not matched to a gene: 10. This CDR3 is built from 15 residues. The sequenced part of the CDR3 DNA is TGTGCCAGCAGTCGCGAGTGGGACTACCACTACGAG. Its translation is CASSREWDYHYE. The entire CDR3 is CASSREWDYHYEQYF.

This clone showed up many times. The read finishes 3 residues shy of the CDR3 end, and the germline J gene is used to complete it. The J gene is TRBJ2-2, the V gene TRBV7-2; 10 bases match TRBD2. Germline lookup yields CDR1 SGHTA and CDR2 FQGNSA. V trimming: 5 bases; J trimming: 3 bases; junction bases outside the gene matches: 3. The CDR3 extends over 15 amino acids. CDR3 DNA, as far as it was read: TGTGCCAGCAGCCGAGGACTAGCGGACACCGGGGAG. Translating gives CASSRGLADTGE. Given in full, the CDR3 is CASSRGLADTGELFF.

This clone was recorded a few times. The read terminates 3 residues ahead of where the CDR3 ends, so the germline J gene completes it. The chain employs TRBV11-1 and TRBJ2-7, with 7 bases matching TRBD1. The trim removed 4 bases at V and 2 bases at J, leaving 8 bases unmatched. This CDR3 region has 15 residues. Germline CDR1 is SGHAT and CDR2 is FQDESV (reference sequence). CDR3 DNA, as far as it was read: TGTGCCAGCAGCTCTCGGACAGGTAGGGCCTACGAG. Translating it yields CASSSRTGRAYE. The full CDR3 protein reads CASSSRTGRAYEQYF.

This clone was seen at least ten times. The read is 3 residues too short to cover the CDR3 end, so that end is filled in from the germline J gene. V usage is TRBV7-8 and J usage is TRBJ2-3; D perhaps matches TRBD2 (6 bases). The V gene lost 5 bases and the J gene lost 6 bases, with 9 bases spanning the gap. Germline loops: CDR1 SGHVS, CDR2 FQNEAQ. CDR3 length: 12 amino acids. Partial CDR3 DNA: TGTGCCAGCAGCAGAAGCGGGGATACG. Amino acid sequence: CASSRSGDT. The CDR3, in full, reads CASSRSGDTQYF.

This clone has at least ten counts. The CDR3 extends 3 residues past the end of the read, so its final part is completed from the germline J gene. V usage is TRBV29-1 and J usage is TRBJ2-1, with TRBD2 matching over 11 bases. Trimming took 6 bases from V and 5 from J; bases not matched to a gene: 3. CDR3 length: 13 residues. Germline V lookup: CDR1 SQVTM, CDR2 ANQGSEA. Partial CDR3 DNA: TGCAGCGTGCAGGGACTAGCGGACAATGAG. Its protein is CSVQGLADNE. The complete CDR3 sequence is CSVQGLADNEQFF.

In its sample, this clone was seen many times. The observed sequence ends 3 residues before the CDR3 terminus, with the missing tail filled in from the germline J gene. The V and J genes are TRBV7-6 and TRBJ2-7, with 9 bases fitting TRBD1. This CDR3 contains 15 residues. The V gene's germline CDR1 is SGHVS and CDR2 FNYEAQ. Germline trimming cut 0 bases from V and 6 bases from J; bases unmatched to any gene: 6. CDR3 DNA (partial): TGTGCCAGCAGCTTAGCCGCTGGACAGGGGTCCGAG. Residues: CASSLAAGQGSE. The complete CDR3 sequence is CASSLAAGQGSEQYF. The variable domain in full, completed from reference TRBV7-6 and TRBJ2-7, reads GAGVSQSPRYKVTKRGQDVALRCDPISGHVSLYWYRQALGQGPEFLTYFNYEAQQDKSGLPNDRFSAERPEGSISTLTIQRTEQRDSAMYRCASSLAAGQGSEQYFGPGTRLTVT.

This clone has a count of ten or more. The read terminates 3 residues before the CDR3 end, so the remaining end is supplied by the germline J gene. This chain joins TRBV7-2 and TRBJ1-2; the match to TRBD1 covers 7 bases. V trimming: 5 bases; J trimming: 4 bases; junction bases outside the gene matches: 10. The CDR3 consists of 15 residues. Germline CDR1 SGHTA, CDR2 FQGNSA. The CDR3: CASSAPGQLLYGYTF. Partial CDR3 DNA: TGTGCCAGCAGCGCGCCGGGACAGCTGCTCTATGGC.